Below are 25 T cell receptor beta chains sequenced from a single sample in a study of CD8 T cells in ankylosing spondylitis. Study-level results: Blood from ankylosing spondylitis patients appeared to carry a characteristic eight-variant TCR beta motif.

Antigen specificity for these receptors is unknown. TCRdb passed the 5' RACE reads through MiXCR, listing each CDR3 protein once. The sample carries roughly 370,000 distinct CDR3 sequences, 20% to 25% recorded once. Sequencing input: blood, either unsorted or a sorted T cell fraction (not recorded which). The receptors were gathered from a male donor with ankylosing spondylitis.

This clonotype has only a few counts. V usage is TRBV20-1 and J usage is TRBJ1-6, with TRBD1 matching over 8 bases. The CDR3 runs to 14 residues. CDR1 and CDR2 (germline): DFQATT, SNEGSKA (reference sequence). With V trimmed by 0 bases and J by 10 bases, 5 bases remained unmatched. The CDR3 sequence is CSAREGQGRSPLHF. As DNA, the CDR3 is TGCAGTGCTAGAGAAGGACAGGGAAGATCACCCCTCCACTTT.

The chain recombines TRBV15 with TRBJ2-5, with 9 bases matching TRBD1. V was pared by 1 base and J by 5 bases, with 8 bases of the junction left unmatched. Per germline, CDR1 LNHNV and CDR2 YYDKDF (reference sequence). This CDR3 comprises 16 residues. CDR3: CATSRVPGQGSETQYF. CDR3 DNA: TGTGCCACCAGCAGAGTCCCGGGACAGGGTTCGGAGACCCAGTACTTC.

This clonotype showed up just a few times. V is TRBV28 and J is TRBJ2-7; 11 positions match TRBD1. This CDR3 has 16 residues. The germline CDR1 and CDR2 sequences are MDHEN and SYDVKM. The V and J ends lost 4 bases and 3 bases, in that order; junction bases with no gene match: 8. CDR3 coding DNA: TGTGCCAGCAGTTCCCTGGACAGGGGGCTCATCTACGAGCAGTACTTC. Protein product: CASSSLDRGLIYEQYF.

This chain uses TRBV25-1 with TRBJ2-2, with D maybe TRBD1 (5 bases). Trimming removed 5 bases from V and 5 bases from J, with 12 bases in between. The CDR3 has 14 residues. Germline V gives CDR1 MGHDK, CDR2 SYGVNS. The CDR3 DNA sequence: TGTGCCAGCAGTAATAAGGGGCGGACCGGGGAGCTGTTTTTT. It encodes CASSNKGRTGELFF. Drawing the rest from reference TRBV25-1 and TRBJ2-2, the complete variable domain is EADIYQTPRYLVIGTGKKITLECSQTMGHDKMYWYQQDPGMELHLIHYSYGVNSTEKGDLSSESTVSRIRTEHFPLTLESARPSHTSQYLCASSNKGRTGELFFGEGSRLTVL.

The table lists this clonotype with a few counts. The chain has TRBV25-1 and TRBJ2-1; the match to TRBD2 covers 11 bases. The germline V gene has CDR1 MGHDK and CDR2 SYGVNS. The V segment lost 6 bases and the J segment 9 bases; nucleotides outside the gene matches: 7. The CDR3 is made up of 14 amino acids. CDR3 nucleotide sequence: TGTGCCAGCAGACTAGCGGGAGTTTCGCTTGAGCAGTTCTTC. Translated: CASRLAGVSLEQFF.

CDR3 sequence: CASGAGGRNEQFF. CDR3 sequence (DNA): TGTGCCAGTGGGGCAGGGGGAAGGAATGAGCAGTTCTTC. The rearrangement links TRBV2 to TRBJ2-1, with 7 nucleotides matching TRBD1. With 9 bases clipped from V and 7 bases from J, the junction kept 9 bases outside the gene matches. The CDR3 loop spans 13 amino acids. In germline, CDR1 is SNHLY, CDR2 FYNNEI. Using reference TRBV2 and TRBJ2-1 for the parts outside the CDR3, the full variable domain is EPEVTQTPSHQVTQMGQEVILRCVPISNHLYFYWYRQILGQKVEFLVSFYNNEISEKSEIFDDQFSVERPDGSNFTLKIRSTKLEDSAMYFCASGAGGRNEQFFGPGTRLTVL.

A few counts support this clonotype. The chain combines TRBV6-1 with TRBJ2-1, with TRBD1 matching over 7 bases. This CDR3 comprises 15 residues. CDR1 is MNHNS, CDR2 SASEGT, per germline. Trimming cost V 9 bases and J 5 bases; bases outside gene matches: 13. CDR3: CASTTDRDRDNEQFF. In DNA, the CDR3 is TGTGCCAGTACGACCGACAGGGATAGGGACAATGAGCAGTTCTTC.

In the case of this clonotype: One junction end disagrees with the germline gene, perhaps due to a read error. The V and J genes are TRBV14 and TRBJ2-5; no clear D. CDR3 size: 14 residues. Germline loops: CDR1 SGHDN, CDR2 FVKESK. The CDR3 loop is CASSHGKAWESQNF. The CDR3 DNA reads as TGTGCCAGCAGCCATGGGAAAGCGTGGGAATCCCAGAACTTC. Full variable domain (rest looked up from reference TRBV14 and TRBJ2-5): EAGVTQFPSHSVIEKGQTVTLRCDPISGHDNLYWYRRVMGKEIKFLLHFVKESKQDESGMPNNRFLAERTGGTYSTLKVQPAELEDSGVYFCASSHGKAWESQNFGPGTRLLVL.

This chain uses TRBV20-1 with TRBJ1-1; tentative D call: TRBD1 (5 bases). The CDR3 extends over 14 amino acids. V was shortened by 3 bases and J by 7 bases, with 18 bases between the two germline ends. Germline CDR1 DFQATT, CDR2 SNEGSKA (reference sequence). The chain's CDR3 is CSARGTGESNEAFF. CDR3 in DNA: TGCAGTGCTAGGGGGACCGGTGAATCTAATGAAGCTTTCTTT.

The gene calls are TRBV5-1 and TRBJ1-5; no firm D call. Trimming took 2 bases from V and 6 from J, leaving 12 bases between them. Germline values: CDR1 SGHRS, CDR2 YFSETQ. This CDR3 contains 14 residues. DNA for the CDR3: TGCGCCAGCAGCTTCTCGGGAGATGGTCAGCCCCAGCATTTT. This translates into CASSFSGDGQPQHF.

This clonotype came up a few times. The chain joins TRBV3-1 to TRBJ2-7; 8 bases are shared with TRBD1. This CDR3 is 15 amino acids long. Germline CDR1 and CDR2: LGHDT and YNNKEL (reference sequence). Unmatched junction bases numbered 6, after V lost 2 bases and J lost 3 bases. CDR3 residues: CASSQPGTGGYEQYF. DNA for the CDR3: TGTGCCAGCAGCCAACCGGGGACAGGAGGCTACGAGCAGTACTTC.

V and J are TRBV5-1 and TRBJ1-1, with D possibly being TRBD1 (5 bases). The length of the CDR3 is 14 residues. Germline-derived CDR1 and CDR2 are SGHRS and YFSETQ. V lost 5 bases and J lost 1, with 12 bases in between. The CDR3 coding sequence is TGCGCCAGCAGACCGGGGCCGGGGAACACTGAAGCTTTCTTT. Amino acids: CASRPGPGNTEAFF.

Notes on this clonotype: Compared with germline, one end of the junction differs, possibly owing to a read error. The genes are TRBV7-7 and TRBJ2-2; D is unclear. Germline V CDR1 and CDR2: SSHAT, FNYEAQ (reference sequence). The CDR3 spans 16 residues. The CDR3, as DNA: TGTGCTAGCAGCTTAGACGGAGCAGGTAGCACCGGGGAGCTGTTTTTT. It yields the protein CASSLDGAGSTGELFF.

This clonotype appeared a few times. The V and J genes are TRBV20-1 and TRBJ1-5; the D is unclear. The length of the CDR3 is 14 residues. V was shortened by 0 bases and J by 6 bases, with 12 bases between the two germline ends. CDR1 is DFQATT, CDR2 SNEGSKA, per germline (reference sequence). The CDR3 DNA reads TGCAGTGCTAGAGATCGATCTACCGGTCAGCCCCAGCATTTT. Its protein product is CSARDRSTGQPQHF.

In this sample, this clonotype turned up many times. The junction departs from the called germline gene at one end, perhaps through a read error. The chain recombines TRBV20-1 with TRBJ2-5; tentative D call: TRBD2 (6 bases). The CDR3 extends over 12 amino acids. CDR1 is DFQATT, CDR2 SNEGSKA, per germline (reference sequence). CDR3 loop: CSARESSGLDSF. CDR3 sequence (DNA): TGCAGTGCTAGAGAATCTTCGGGACTCGACTCCTTC.

The rearrangement uses TRBV20-1 and TRBJ2-1; TRBD2 aligns across 9 bases. Germline CDR1 is DFQATT and CDR2 is SNEGSKA (reference sequence). V was pared by 6 bases and J by 0 bases, with 21 bases of the junction left unmatched. The CDR3 length is 20 residues. The CDR3 DNA sequence: TGCAGTGCGAACCGACGGGCTAGCGGGATACCTAGTAGCTCCTACAATGAGCAGTTCTTC. This codes for CSANRRASGIPSSSYNEQFF.

In this sample, this clonotype turned up a few times. The chain recombines TRBV24-1 with TRBJ1-1; D gene ambiguous. The CDR3 extends over 12 amino acids. Germline V gene sequence: CDR1 KGHDR, CDR2 SFDVKD. Trimming cost V 7 bases and J 0 bases, with 5 bases left between them. CDR3 sequence (DNA): TGTGCCACCAGGAGCGTGAACACTGAAGCTTTCTTT. It specifies CATRSVNTEAFF.

The V and J genes are TRBV6-2 or TRBV6-3 and TRBJ1-1, with no clear D. The CDR3 runs to 16 residues. Trimming cost V 2 bases and J 3 bases, with 16 bases left between them. Germline V CDR1 and CDR2: MNHEY, SVGEGT. CDR3 bases: TGTGCCAGCAGTTACGAGGTCGGAGGGCGGGACACTGAAGCTTTCTTT. This encodes CASSYEVGGRDTEAFF.

The chain combines TRBV5-1 with TRBJ2-2; a weak D match, TRBD1 (6 bases). Germline lookup yields CDR1 SGHRS and CDR2 YFSETQ. Trimming took 0 bases from V and 4 from J, leaving 10 bases between them. The CDR3 extends over 15 amino acids. This chain's CDR3 is CASSLAGTLTGELFF. In nucleotides, the CDR3 is TGCGCCAGCAGCTTGGCCGGGACACTCACCGGGGAGCTGTTTTTT.

This clonotype has just a few counts. CDR3 DNA sequence: TGTGCCAGCAGCACCCTAGGGGCGGTATATAGCAATCAGCCCCAGCATTTT. The encoded protein is CASSTLGAVYSNQPQHF. V usage is TRBV9 and J usage is TRBJ1-5; tentatively, D is TRBD1 (5 bases). V was cut by 4 bases and J by 0 bases, with 17 bases left in between. Germline V lookup: CDR1 SGDLS, CDR2 YYNGEE. This CDR3 spans 17 amino acids. Supplemented by reference TRBV9 and TRBJ1-5, the full variable domain reads DSGVTQTPKHLITATGQRVTLRCSPRSGDLSVYWYQQSLDQGLQFLIQYYNGEERAKGNILERFSAQQFPDLHSELNLSSLELGDSALYFCASSTLGAVYSNQPQHFGDGTRLSIL.

This clonotype appeared a few times. The rearrangement uses TRBV19 and TRBJ1-2, with no clear D. V was clipped by 7 bases and J by 2 bases, with 14 bases between them. The CDR3 spans 14 residues. Germline values: CDR1 LNHDA, CDR2 SQIVND (reference sequence). CDR3 sequence reads: CASTPPGINYGYTF. DNA for the CDR3: TGTGCCAGTACCCCACCGGGGATCAACTATGGCTACACCTTC. Using reference TRBV19 and TRBJ1-2 for the parts outside the CDR3, the full variable domain is DGGITQSPKYLFRKEGQNVTLSCEQNLNHDAMYWYRQDPGQGLRLIYYSQIVNDFQKGDIAEGYSVSREKKESFPLTVTSAQKNPTAFYLCASTPPGINYGYTFGSGTRLTVV.

This clonotype came up a few times. The rearrangement links TRBV4-1 to TRBJ2-7, with TRBD1 matching over 7 bases. V lost 3 bases, J lost 0 bases, and 8 bases stayed unmatched. The CDR3 covers 16 residues. CDR1 MGHRA and CDR2 YSYEKL come from the germline V gene. The DNA for the CDR3 is TGCGCCAGCAGCCAGGGCGGGCACAGGGGCTCCTACGAGCAGTACTTC. This codes for CASSQGGHRGSYEQYF.

The chain links TRBV3-1 to TRBJ2-3, with TRBD2 identical over 9 bases. CDR1 is LGHDT and CDR2 is YNNKEL in the germline V gene (reference sequence). The ends lost 4 bases at V and 8 bases at J; junction bases unmatched: 13. The CDR3 spans 16 residues. The CDR3 nucleotides read TGTGCCAGCAGCCTCGGCGGGAGGGCCCACTTGACTACGCAGTATTTT. This translates into CASSLGGRAHLTTQYF.

This clonotype has more than one count but fewer than ten. J is TRBJ2-7 and V is TRBV7-2; D remains unclear. Trimming removed 3 bases from V and 6 bases from J, with 9 bases in between. CDR1 is SGHTA, CDR2 FQGNSA, per germline. This CDR3 is 12 amino acids long. The CDR3, as DNA: TGTGCCAGCAGCTTTCAGTTCGCCGAGCAGTACTTC. Amino acids: CASSFQFAEQYF.

This clonotype has ten or more counts. The chain has TRBV20-1 and TRBJ1-1; D might be TRBD1 (5 bases). Trimming took 2 bases from V and 0 from J, leaving 13 bases between them. The germline V gene encodes CDR1 DFQATT and CDR2 SNEGSKA (reference sequence). The length of the CDR3 is 15 residues. CDR3 amino acids: CSARKPTDMNTEAFF. The CDR3 coding sequence is TGCAGTGCTAGAAAGCCGACAGATATGAACACTGAAGCTTTCTTT.